This T cell receptor (beta chain) is from a study of T cells in localized non-small cell lung cancer. Study conclusions and caveats: A single tumor region was sequenced, leaving heterogeneity possible. Overall survival was longer when the density of T cells in the blood was higher. In adjacent lung, a median around 50 of the top 100 tumor clones were found.

With regard to this clone: The antigen is unknown.

The CDR3 has 15 residues. Trimming stripped 4 bases from V and 0 bases from J, with 9 bases between. Germline loops: CDR1 SGHAT, CDR2 FQDESV (reference sequence). Profiled with immunoSEQ multiplex PCR; TCRdb holds only in-frame clones, not every one. The sample records about 43,000 clones, roughly nine tenths being singletons. The chain is built from TRBV11-1 and TRBJ2-2; D perhaps matches TRBD1 (5 bases). Sequenced here: PBMCs, sampled before any cancer treatment. The TCR originated in a woman aged 35 to 70 with stage II lung adenocarcinoma. CDR3 DNA sequence: TGTGCCAGCAGCTGGCAGGGCCCGAACACCGGGGAGCTGTTTTTT. This sequence encodes CASSWQGPNTGELFF. The entire variable domain, with the rest obtained from reference TRBV11-1 and TRBJ2-2, is as follows: EAEVAQSPRYKITEKSQAVAFWCDPISGHATLYWYRQILGQGPELLVQFQDESVVDDSQLPKDRFSAERLKGVDSTLKIQPAELGDSAMYLCASSWQGPNTGELFFGEGSRLTVL.